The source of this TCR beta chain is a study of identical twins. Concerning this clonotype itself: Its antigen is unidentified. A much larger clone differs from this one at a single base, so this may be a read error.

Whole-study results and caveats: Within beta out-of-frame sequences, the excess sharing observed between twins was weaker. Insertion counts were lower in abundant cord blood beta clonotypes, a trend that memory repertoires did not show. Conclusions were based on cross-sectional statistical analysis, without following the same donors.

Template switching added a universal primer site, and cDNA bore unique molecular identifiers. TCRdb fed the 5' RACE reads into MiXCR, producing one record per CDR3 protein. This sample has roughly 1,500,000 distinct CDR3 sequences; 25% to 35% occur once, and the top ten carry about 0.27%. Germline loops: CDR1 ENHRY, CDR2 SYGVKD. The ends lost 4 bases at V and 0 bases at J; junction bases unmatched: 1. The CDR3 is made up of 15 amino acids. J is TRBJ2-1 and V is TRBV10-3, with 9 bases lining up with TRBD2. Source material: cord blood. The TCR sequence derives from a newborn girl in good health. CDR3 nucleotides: TGTGCCATCAGTGGTAGCGGGAGCTCCTACAATGAGCAGTTCTTC. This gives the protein CAISGSGSSYNEQFF.